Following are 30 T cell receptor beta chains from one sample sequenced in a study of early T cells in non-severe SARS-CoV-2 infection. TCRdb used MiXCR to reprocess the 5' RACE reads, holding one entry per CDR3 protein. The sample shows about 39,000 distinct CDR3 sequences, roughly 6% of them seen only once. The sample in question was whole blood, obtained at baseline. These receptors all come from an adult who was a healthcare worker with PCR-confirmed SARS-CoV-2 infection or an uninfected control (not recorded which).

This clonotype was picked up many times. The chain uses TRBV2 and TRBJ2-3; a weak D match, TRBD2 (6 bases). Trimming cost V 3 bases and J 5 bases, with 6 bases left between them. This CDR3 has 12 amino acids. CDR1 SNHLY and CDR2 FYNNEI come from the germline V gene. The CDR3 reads CASSEEGDTQYF. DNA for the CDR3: TGTGCCAGCAGTGAGGAGGGAGATACGCAGTATTTT.

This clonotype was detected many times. CDR3 residues: CASSLTPGLAEQYF. The CDR3 nucleotides are TGTGCCAGCAGTCTAACTCCGGGACTAGCGGAGCAGTACTTC. This rearrangement joins TRBV12-3 or TRBV12-4 to TRBJ2-7; 10 bases are a match to TRBD2. V lost 5 bases and J lost 7; bases outside the gene matches: 8. The CDR3 covers 14 residues.

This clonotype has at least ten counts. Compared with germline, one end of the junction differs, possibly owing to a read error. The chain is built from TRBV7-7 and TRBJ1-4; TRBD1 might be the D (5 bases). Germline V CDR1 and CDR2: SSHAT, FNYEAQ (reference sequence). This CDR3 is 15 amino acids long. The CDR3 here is CASSLGGGRGEKLFF. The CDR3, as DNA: TGTGCTAGCAGCTTAGGTGGGGGACGAGGTGAAAAACTGTTTTTT. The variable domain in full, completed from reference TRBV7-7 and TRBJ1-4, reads GAGVSQSPRYKVTKRGQDVTLRCDPISSHATLYWYQQALGQGPEFLTYFNYEAQPDKSGLPSDRFSAERPEGSISTLTIQRTEQRDSAMYRCASSLGGGRGEKLFFGSGTQLSVL.

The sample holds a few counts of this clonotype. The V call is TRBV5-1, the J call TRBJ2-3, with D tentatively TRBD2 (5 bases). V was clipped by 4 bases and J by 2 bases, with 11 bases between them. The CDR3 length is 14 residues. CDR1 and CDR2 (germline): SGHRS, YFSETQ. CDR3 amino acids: CASSRTGNTDTQYF. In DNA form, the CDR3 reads TGCGCCAGCAGCCGCACCGGGAACACAGATACGCAGTATTTT.

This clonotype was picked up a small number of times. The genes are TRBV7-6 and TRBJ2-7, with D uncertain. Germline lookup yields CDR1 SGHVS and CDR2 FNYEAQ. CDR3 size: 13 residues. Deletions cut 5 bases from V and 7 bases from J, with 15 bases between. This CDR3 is CASSPTDPREQYF. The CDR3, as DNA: TGTGCCAGCAGCCCTACGGACCCGAGGGAGCAGTACTTC.

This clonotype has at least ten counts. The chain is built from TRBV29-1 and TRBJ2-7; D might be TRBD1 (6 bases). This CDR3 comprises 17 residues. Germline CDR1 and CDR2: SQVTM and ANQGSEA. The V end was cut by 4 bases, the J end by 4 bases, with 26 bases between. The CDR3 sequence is CSVAPRKSRVQGYEQYF. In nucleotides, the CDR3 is TGCAGCGTTGCCCCACGGAAAAGTAGAGTACAGGGATACGAGCAGTACTTC.

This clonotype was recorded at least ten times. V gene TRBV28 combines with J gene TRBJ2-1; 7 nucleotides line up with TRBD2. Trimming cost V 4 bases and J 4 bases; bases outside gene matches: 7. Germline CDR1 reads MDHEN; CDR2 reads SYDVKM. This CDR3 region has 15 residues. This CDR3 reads CASSSPGLSYNEQFF. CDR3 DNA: TGTGCCAGCAGTTCTCCGGGACTATCTTACAATGAGCAGTTCTTC.

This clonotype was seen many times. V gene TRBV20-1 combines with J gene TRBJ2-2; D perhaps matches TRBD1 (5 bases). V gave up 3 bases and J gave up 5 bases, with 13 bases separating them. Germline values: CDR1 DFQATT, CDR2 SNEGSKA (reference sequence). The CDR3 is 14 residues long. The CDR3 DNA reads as TGCAGTGCTAGGCCCCTACAGGAAACCGGGGAGCTGTTTTTT. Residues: CSARPLQETGELFF.

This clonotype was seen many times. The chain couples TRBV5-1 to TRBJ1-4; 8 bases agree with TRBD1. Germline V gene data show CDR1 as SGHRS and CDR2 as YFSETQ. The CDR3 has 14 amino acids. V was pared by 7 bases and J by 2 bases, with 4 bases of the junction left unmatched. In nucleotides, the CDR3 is TGCGCCAGCCGACACAGGGGGACTAATGAAAAACTGTTTTTT. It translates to CASRHRGTNEKLFF.

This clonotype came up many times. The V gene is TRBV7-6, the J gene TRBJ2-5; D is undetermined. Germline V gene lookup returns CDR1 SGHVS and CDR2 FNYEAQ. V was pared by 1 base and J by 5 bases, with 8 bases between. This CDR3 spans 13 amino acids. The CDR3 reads CASSLEAAETQYF. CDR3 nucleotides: TGTGCCAGCAGCTTAGAAGCAGCGGAGACCCAGTACTTC.

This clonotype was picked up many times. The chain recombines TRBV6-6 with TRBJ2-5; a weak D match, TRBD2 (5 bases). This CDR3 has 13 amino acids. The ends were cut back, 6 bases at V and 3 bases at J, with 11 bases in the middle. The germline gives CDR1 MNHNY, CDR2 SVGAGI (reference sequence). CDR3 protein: CASSFGEKETQYF. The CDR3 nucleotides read TGTGCCAGCAGCTTCGGGGAAAAAGAGACCCAGTACTTC.

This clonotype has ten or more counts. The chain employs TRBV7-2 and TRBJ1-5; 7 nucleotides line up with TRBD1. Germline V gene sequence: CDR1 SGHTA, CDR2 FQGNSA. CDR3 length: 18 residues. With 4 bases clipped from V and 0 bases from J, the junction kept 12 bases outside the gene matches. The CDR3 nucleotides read TGTGCCAGCAGCTCACGGGTTGACAGGGCCTATAGCAATCAGCCCCAGCATTTT. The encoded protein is CASSSRVDRAYSNQPQHF.

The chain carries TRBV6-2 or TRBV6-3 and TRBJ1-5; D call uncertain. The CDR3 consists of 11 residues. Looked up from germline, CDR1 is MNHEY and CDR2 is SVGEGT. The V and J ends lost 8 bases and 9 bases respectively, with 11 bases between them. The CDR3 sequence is CASGQSGPQHF. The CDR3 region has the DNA TGTGCCAGCGGCCAGTCTGGGCCCCAGCATTTT.

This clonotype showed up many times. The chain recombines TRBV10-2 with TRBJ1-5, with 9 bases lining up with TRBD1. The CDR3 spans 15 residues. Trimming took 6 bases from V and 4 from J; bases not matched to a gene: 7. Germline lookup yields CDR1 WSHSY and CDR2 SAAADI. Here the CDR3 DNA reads TGCGCCAGCAGATCACAGGGGGCGGTGAATCAGCCCCAGCATTTT. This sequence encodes CASRSQGAVNQPQHF.

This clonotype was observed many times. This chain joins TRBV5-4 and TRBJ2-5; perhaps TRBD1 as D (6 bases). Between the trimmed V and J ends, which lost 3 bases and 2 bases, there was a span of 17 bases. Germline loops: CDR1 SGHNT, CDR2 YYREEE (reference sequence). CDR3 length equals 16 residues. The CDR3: CASSSRVRGAQETQYF. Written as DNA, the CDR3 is TGTGCCAGCAGCTCCCGTGTCAGGGGTGCACAAGAGACCCAGTACTTC.

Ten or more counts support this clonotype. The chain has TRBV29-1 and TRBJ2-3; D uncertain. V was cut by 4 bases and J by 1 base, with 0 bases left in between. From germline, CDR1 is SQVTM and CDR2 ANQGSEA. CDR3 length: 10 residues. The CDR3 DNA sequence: TGCAGCGTTGGCACAGATACGCAGTATTTT. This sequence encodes CSVGTDTQYF.

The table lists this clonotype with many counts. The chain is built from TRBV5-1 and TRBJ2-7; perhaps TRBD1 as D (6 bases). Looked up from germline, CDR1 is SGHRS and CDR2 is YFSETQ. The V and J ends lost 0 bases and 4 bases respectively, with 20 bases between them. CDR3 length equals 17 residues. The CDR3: CASSLGPRGQNVYEQYF. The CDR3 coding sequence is TGCGCCAGCAGCTTGGGACCCCGAGGACAGAATGTATACGAGCAGTACTTC.

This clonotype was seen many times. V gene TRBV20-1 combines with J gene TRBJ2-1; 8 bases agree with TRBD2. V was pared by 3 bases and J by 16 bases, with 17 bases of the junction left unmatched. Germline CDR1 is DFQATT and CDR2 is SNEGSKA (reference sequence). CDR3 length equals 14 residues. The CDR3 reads CSASLGPKTSEEFF. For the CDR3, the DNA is TGCAGTGCTAGTCTGGGACCGAAGACTAGCGAGGAATTCTTC.

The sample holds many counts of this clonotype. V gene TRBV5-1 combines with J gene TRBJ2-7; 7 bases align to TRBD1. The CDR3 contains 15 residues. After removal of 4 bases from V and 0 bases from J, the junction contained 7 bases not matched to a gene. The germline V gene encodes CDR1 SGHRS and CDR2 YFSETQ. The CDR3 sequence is CASSHPGQSSYEQYF. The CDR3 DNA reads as TGCGCCAGCAGCCACCCGGGACAGAGCTCCTACGAGCAGTACTTC.

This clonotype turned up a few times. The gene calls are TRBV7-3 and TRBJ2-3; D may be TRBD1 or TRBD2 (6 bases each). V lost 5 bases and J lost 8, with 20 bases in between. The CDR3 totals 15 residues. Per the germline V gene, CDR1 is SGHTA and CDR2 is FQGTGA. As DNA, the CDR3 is TGTGCCAGCAGCCAGGGTACTTCTGGAGGGGGTACGCAGTATTTT. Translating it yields CASSQGTSGGGTQYF.

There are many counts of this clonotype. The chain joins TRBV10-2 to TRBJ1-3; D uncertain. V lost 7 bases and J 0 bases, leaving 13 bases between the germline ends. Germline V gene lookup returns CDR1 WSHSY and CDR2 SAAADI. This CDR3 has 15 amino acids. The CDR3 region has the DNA TGCGCCAGCACGACGGCGGAGACCTCTGGAAACACCATATATTTT. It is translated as CASTTAETSGNTIYF.

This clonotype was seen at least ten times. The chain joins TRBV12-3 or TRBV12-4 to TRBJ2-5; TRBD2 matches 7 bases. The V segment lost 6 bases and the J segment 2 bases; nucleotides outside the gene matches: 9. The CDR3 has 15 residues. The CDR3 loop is CASSSPRGIQETQYF. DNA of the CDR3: TGTGCCAGCAGCTCCCCGCGGGGGATACAAGAGACCCAGTACTTC.

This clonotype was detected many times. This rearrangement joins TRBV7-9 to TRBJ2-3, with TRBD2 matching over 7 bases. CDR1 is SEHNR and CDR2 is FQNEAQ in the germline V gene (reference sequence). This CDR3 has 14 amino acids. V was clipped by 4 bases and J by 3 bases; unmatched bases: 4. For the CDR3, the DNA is TGTGCCAGCAGCTGGGGGGGTCGGACAGATACGCAGTATTTT. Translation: CASSWGGRTDTQYF.

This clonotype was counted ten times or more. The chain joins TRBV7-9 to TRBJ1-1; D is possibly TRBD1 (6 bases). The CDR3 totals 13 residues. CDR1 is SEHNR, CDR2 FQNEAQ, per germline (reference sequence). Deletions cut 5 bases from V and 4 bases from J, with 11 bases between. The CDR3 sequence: CASSQVGATEAFF. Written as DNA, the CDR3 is TGTGCCAGCAGCCAAGTGGGGGCCACTGAAGCTTTCTTT.

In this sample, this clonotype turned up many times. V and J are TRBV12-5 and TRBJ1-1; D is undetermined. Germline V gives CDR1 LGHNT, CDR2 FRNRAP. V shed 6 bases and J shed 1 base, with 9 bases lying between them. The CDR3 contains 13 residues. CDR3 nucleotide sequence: TGTGCTAGTGGCCATGACGGGAACACTGAAGCTTTCTTT. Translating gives CASGHDGNTEAFF. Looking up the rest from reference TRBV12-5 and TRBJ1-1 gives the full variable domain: DARVTQTPRHKVTEMGQEVTMRCQPILGHNTVFWYRQTMMQGLELLAYFRNRAPLDDSGMPKDRFSAEMPDATLATLKIQPSEPRDSAVYFCASGHDGNTEAFFGQGTRLTVV.

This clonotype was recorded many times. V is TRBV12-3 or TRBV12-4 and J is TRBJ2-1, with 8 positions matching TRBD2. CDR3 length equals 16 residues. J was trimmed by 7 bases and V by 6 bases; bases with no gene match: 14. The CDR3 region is CASRPSSATGGNEQFF. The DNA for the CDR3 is TGTGCCAGCAGACCTAGTAGCGCCACGGGGGGGAATGAGCAGTTCTTC.

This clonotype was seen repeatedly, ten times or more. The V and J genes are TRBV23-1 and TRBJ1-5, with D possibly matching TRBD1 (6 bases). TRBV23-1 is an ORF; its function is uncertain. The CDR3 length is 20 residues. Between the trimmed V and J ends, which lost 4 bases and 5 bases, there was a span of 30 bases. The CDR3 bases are TGCGCCAGCAGTCCACACTCTACTGATATTCCGTGCAGGGGCCATCAGCCCCAGCATTTT. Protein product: CASSPHSTDIPCRGHQPQHF.

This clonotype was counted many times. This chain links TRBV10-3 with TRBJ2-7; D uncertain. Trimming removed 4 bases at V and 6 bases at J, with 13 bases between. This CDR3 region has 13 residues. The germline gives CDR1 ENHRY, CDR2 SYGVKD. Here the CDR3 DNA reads TGTGCCATCAGTGTAGGTAGCTCCATCGAGCAGTACTTC. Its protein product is CAISVGSSIEQYF.

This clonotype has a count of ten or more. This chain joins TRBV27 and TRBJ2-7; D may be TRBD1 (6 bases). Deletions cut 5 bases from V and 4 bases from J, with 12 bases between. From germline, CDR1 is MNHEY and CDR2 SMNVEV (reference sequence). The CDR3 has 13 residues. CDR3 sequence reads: CASSLGTNYEQYF. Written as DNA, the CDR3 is TGTGCCAGCAGTCTCGGGACAAATTACGAGCAGTACTTC.

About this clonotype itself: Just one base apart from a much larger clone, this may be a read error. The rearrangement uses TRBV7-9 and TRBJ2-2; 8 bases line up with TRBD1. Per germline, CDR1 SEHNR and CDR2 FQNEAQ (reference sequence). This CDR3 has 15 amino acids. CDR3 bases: TGTACCAGCCAAGGACAGGGCGGTGGAGCCGGGGAGCTGTTTTTT. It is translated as CTSQGQGGGAGELFF.